This TCR beta chain was recorded in a study of regulatory T cells in long-lasting Graves disease. Study background: Under 3 months of antithyroid drugs had been taken by newly diagnosed Graves' patients.

This clonotype was counted at least ten times. Its antigen is not identified. Sample time point: newly diagnosed GD, antithyroid drugs for less than 3 months. PBMC-extracted RNA yielded the TCR library. The authors diagnosed Graves' disease using American Thyroid Association guidelines. Findings of the study overall: TCR diversity was lower in persistent than newly diagnosed Graves' disease.

Combining iRepertoire HTBI primers with Arm-PCR of CDR3 regions, the authors built TCR beta libraries. TCRdb re-derived calls from the multiplex PCR reads in MiXCR, one entry per CDR3 protein. The sample has about 620,000 distinct CDR3 sequences; 16% are singletons. The sample also formed part of further work on T cells in Graves' hyperthyroidism and ophthalmopathy.

The clonotype was recovered from a woman in her 30s with Graves disease. Source: peripheral blood mononuclear cells (PBMCs), taken at new diagnosis, from a patient treated with antithyroid drugs.

This CDR3 reads CATSRDGGDGYTF. The CDR3 DNA is TGTGCCACCAGCAGAGATGGTGGGGATGGCTACACCTTC. The V and J genes are TRBV15 and TRBJ1-2; no clear D gene. CDR3 length: 13 residues. V was trimmed by 0 bases and J by 6 bases, leaving 8 bases between them. Germline values: CDR1 LNHNV, CDR2 YYDKDF (reference sequence).